The rows below give T cell receptor beta chains drawn from one sample of a study of tumor-infiltrating lymphocytes in primary liver carcinoma. TCRdb re-analysed the multiplex PCR reads in MiXCR, keeping a single row per CDR3 protein. The repertoire holds just over 300,000 distinct CDR3 sequences, with about 50% as singletons. The specimen was peripheral blood. These receptors originate from a young woman with primary liver carcinoma and hepatitis B virus infection. CDR3s include the opening cysteine and the closing phenylalanine or tryptophan. A D gene is named only where the DNA matches it firmly. Clone size is shown for a subset of rows, as once, few, many or a class of expanded clone.

j_call clone_size d_call v_call cdr3_aa cdr3_nt
TRBJ2-7 few . TRBV4-3 CASSQEGGDGEQYF TGCGCCAGCAGCCAAGAGGGCGGGGACGGCGAGCAGTACTTC
TRBJ2-3 . . TRBV5-4 CASSFLLMFSEGDSSTDTLYF TGTGCCAGCAGCTTTCTCCTGATGTTTTCTGAGGGGGATTCTAGCACAGATACGCTGTATTTT
TRBJ1-6 once . TRBV11-2 CASSLEPGPNSVLHF TGTGCCAGTAGCTTAGAACCGGGACCGAATTCAGTCCTCCACTTT
TRBJ2-3 few TRBD2 TRBV10-2 CATFGLAMDTQYF TGCGCCACCTTCGGACTAGCCATGGATACGCAGTATTTT
TRBJ2-5 many . TRBV11-1 CASSTGWRRETQYF TGTGCCAGCAGCACCGGATGGCGGAGAGAGACCCAGTACTTC
TRBJ1-5 . . TRBV11-2 CVNSLTGRANQPQHF TGTGTCAACAGCTTAACAGGTCGGGCTAATCAGCCCCAGCATTTT
TRBJ2-7 many . TRBV14 CARGGRDTYEQYF TGTGCCAGGGGCGGGCGGGATACCTACGAGCAGTACTTC
TRBJ2-3 once TRBD2 TRBV6-5 CASGSLAVSTDTQYF TGTGCCAGCGGTTCACTAGCGGTGAGCACAGATACGCAGTATTTT
TRBJ1-2 few . TRBV12-3/TRBV12-4 CASSRRQRRGYTF TGTGCCAGCAGTCGTAGGCAGCGGCGGGGCTACACCTTC
TRBJ1-5 few . TRBV7-9 CASSFTEKNQPQHF TGTGCCAGCAGCTTCACAGAAAAGAATCAGCCCCAGCATTTT
TRBJ2-5 many . TRBV11-2 CASSLAQQGGKETQYF TGTGCCAGCAGCTTAGCCCAACAGGGGGGGAAGGAGACCCAGTACTTC
TRBJ1-2 few . TRBV1 CTSSQAPGHRDTF TGCACCAGCAGCCAAGCTCCGGGACATCGTGACACCTTC